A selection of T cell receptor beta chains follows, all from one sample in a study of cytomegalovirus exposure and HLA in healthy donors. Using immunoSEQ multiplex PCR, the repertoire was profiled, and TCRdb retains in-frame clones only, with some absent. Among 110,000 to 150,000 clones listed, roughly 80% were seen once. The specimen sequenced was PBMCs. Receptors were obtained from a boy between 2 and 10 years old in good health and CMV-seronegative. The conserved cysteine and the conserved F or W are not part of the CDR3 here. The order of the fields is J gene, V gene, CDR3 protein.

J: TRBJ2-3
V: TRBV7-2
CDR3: ASSPSRVSDTQY

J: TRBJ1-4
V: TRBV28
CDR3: ASSTGTVDEKLF

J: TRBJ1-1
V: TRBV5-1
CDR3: ASSSTTGANTEAF

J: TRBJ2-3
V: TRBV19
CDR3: ASNLGQVVDTQY

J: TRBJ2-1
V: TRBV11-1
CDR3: ASSPGLVNEQF

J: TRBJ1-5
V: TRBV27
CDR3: ASSSHRYNQPQH

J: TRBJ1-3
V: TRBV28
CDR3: ASSWRTVLTTIY

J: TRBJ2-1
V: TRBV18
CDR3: ASSPTSGGDEQF

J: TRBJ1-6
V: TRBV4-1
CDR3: ASSHQHGHSYNSPLH

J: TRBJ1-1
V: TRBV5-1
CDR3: ASSLTGGEGTEAF

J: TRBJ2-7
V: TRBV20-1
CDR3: SAVSRYEQY

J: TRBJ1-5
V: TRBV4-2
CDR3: ASSPLAVAQPQH